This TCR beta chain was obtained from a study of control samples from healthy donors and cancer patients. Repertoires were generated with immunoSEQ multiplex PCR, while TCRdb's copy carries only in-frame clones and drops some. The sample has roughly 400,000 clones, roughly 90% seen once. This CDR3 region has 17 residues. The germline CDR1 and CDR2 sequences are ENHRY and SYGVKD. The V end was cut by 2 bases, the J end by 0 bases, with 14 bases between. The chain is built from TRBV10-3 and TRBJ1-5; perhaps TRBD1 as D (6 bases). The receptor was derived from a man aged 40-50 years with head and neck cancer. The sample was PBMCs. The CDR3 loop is CAISERGGGNSNQPQHF. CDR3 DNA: TGTGCCATCAGTGAGAGAGGGGGAGGCAATAGCAATCAGCCCCAGCATTTT.